The following is a T cell receptor (beta chain) sequence with its context. The antigen remains undetermined. The data were taken from a study of shared clonotypes between healthy human individuals. Study-level information: Per donor, three plates held CD4 naive cells, three held CD4 memory, two held CD8 naive and one held CD8 memory.

Study-wide results and caveats: Sequencing depth was a factor that was expected to affect clonotype sharing among donors.

Produced via immunoSEQ multiplex PCR; TCRdb's table is partial and in-frame only. The repertoire holds roughly 2,500,000 clones, over 85% seen once, with more than 0.35% in the top ten. CDR1 is SGDLS, CDR2 YYNGEE, per germline. CDR3 length: 14 residues. Losses at the gene ends were 3 bases for V and 3 bases for J; bases not matched to a gene: 4. Source material: naive CD4+ T cells from PBMCs. Specified subset: CD45RA+ positively selected. The chain joins TRBV9 to TRBJ2-7; 9 nucleotides match TRBD1. This TCR was sampled from a man younger than 35 in good health. Some clones in this sample may be carry-over from other donors' samples. The CDR3 nucleotides are TGTGCCAGCAGCGATGGGACAGGGCGCTACGAGCAGTACTTC. Protein: CASSDGTGRYEQYF.